This entry features one TCR beta chain sequence. Its antigen is still unknown. TCRdb's copy holds only in-frame clones and misses some; the assay was immunoSEQ multiplex PCR. The sample records 220,000 or so clones, about nine tenths being singletons. This specimen comes from a study of cytomegalovirus exposure and HLA in healthy donors. The donors were in the roughly 120-subject validation cohort; that cohort was separate from the approximately 670-subject first cohort. Regarding the study as a whole: A classifier reportedly called cytomegalovirus status with high sensitivity and specificity. Three of the chains that were CMV-associated were confirmed in vitro to be specific for CMV antigens. According to a later analysis, TCR clusters from the first cohort tended to co-occur in the roughly 130 validation repertoires.

This CDR3 is built from 14 residues. Losses at the gene ends were 10 bases for V and 6 bases for J; bases not matched to a gene: 10. CDR1 is LNHDA, CDR2 SQIVND, per germline (reference sequence). The sequenced sample consisted of PBMCs. This chain links TRBV19 with TRBJ2-2; 8 bases align to TRBD2. The sequence came from a woman aged 18-30 years in good health and CMV-seronegative. CDR3 sequence reads: CATREGEDSGELFF. The CDR3 DNA reads TGTGCCACCCGGGAGGGAGAGGATTCCGGGGAGCTGTTTTTT.